This record looks at one TCR beta chain sequence and its context. Germline V gives CDR1 MGHDK, CDR2 SYGVNS. The length of the CDR3 is 13 residues. Trimming removed 3 bases at V and 6 bases at J, with 9 bases between. The sample is drawn from a study of PD-1 blockade in classical Hodgkin lymphoma. The method was immunoSEQ multiplex PCR; TCRdb's version includes in-frame clones alone and lacks a portion of them. The sample gives approximately 100,000 clones, 80% to 90% of which show up once; under 8.5% is in the top ten. There was relapse after autologous stem cell transplantation in every patient, and there was variation in brentuximab vedotin exposure.

The genes are TRBV25-1 and TRBJ2-1; D is unresolved. This receptor was identified in a human donor with classical Hodgkin lymphoma. Sequencing was performed on peripheral blood mononuclear cells (PBMCs), taken before the second cycle of nivolumab. CDR3 sequence (DNA): TGTGCCAGCAGTGACAGAGCCTCCAATGAGCAGTTCTTC. Translation gives CASSDRASNEQFF.